Detailed here is one T cell receptor (beta chain). It lacks a known antigen. No base quality information exists; no much larger clone differs at one position. This entry comes from a study of blood T cell repertoires in COVID-19 (dated by TCRdb to 2018 to 2020). With respect to the entire study: Samples from collaborators originated in the United States, Italy and Spain and spanned both the acute and convalescent phases of COVID-19. The material from the prospective study consisted of cDNA or gDNA derived from T cells, B-cell-depleted T cells, or PBMCs. The dataset comprised deeply sampled blood TCRbeta repertoires from subjects exposed to, actively infected with, or recovered from COVID-19. The repertoires were released in a freely available public database meant as a resource for research on the immune response to SARS-CoV-2. Samples came from the ongoing ImmuneRACE study (first 160 participants) plus 1,254 subjects from 6 global collaborators. Nearly every sample came with metadata listing a de-identified subject ID, COVID-19 status, age in years and sex. Where HLA class I and class II types were available, the types were taken from metadata supplied by the sample provider, not from assay-based typing. The paper as a whole reports these results and caveats: The amount of clinical and demographic metadata varied by source and participant and was provided uncurated.

The immunoSEQ Assay, a bias-controlled multiplex PCR, was used to amplify TCRbeta CDR3 regions from genomic DNA. Turning to the authors' computational methods: The number of nucleated cells in each sample was estimated by amplification of reference gene primers within the assay. Sequence reads were collapsed and filtered to measure the absolute abundance of every unique TCRbeta CDR3 rearrangement. For each sample, productive Simpson clonality was calculated as the square root of Simpson's diversity index across productive rearrangements. TCRdb took over this immuneACCESS table, retaining in-frame rearrangements with V and J assigned. Such tables are incomplete; in checked studies, under half of the missing clones stem from an unresolved V gene, and the remainder is unexplained. V, J and clone size derive from that table, while D and trimming were established from the DNA sequence. The sample contains about 170,000 clones, 82% of them found a single time. The ten largest make up roughly 9% of the sample.

Each collaborating institution followed its own protocols to collect whole blood in K2EDTA tubes. For TCRbeta analysis, collaborators shipped samples in one of three forms: frozen whole blood, isolated PBMCs, or DNA extracted from either of those sample types. Per the germline V gene, MNHEY is the CDR1 and SVGEGT is the CDR2. The CDR3 covers 15 residues, taking in both the cysteine and the phenylalanine. CDR3 DNA is the only sequence kept; it has 45 bases, read in frame from the first base. V is pared back by 3 bases and J by 2 bases, with 11 bases lying between the germline termini. The chain was built from TRBV6-2 or TRBV6-3 and TRBJ1-5, with the D segment identity uncertain. The clonotype was recovered from a woman between 70 and 85 years old with acute or convalescent COVID-19. Sequencing was carried out using peripheral blood. This receptor carries the CDR3 CASSYLSVGNQPQHF. The bases read TGTGCCAGCAGTTATTTATCGGTAGGCAATCAGCCCCAGCATTTT.